The TCR beta chain described here comes from a study of blood T cell repertoires in COVID-19. Study in general: Sample material is recorded as cDNA or gDNA derived from T cells, B-cell-depleted T cells, or PBMCs.

As handled by the study authors: Reference gene primer amplification in the assay estimated nucleated cell counts. Measured with immunoSEQ multiplex PCR; TCRdb has only the in-frame clones, and not every one. V and J calls and clone size follow that table, whereas D and trimming were derived from the DNA. This repertoire shows roughly 200,000 clones, around 89% found once; its top ten account for about 2.4%. Cohorts were determined from participant-reported clinical history. The V end lost 8 bases, the J end lost 5 bases, and 16 bases lay between the germline ends. The CDR3 extends over 14 amino acids. Germline V gives CDR1 LNHDA, CDR2 SQIVND (reference sequence).

The J gene is TRBJ1-5, the V gene TRBV19; possibly TRBD1 for D (5 bases). The sequence derives from a woman aged 30 to 39 who had recovered from COVID-19. The sample consisted of PBMCs or T cells enriched from blood (not recorded which). CDR3 nucleotide sequence: TGTGCCAGTGACACACCGGGGGGGTATCAGCCCCAGCATTTT. This encodes CASDTPGGYQPQHF.